Given below is one T cell receptor (beta chain) in context. Its antigen is currently unknown. This sample is drawn from a study of shared clonotypes between healthy human individuals. The study, taken as a whole, reports: Large sequencing depth failed to make sorted-subset sequencing complete, rarefaction showed.

This CDR3 region has 13 residues. V lost 4 bases and J 5 bases, leaving 11 bases between the germline ends. Germline CDR1 SGHAT, CDR2 FQNNGV. Sequencing used immunoSEQ multiplex PCR; TCRdb keeps in-frame clones, though not all of them. The table has around 980,000 clones, about four fifths seen once. Sequencing input: memory CD4+ T cells from PBMCs. Subset specified: CD45RA-negative fraction. This TCR derives from a man between 18 and 29 years old in good health. Some clones in this sample may be carry-over from other donors' samples. The rearrangement links TRBV11-2 to TRBJ1-1; D not certain. CDR3 nucleotide sequence: TGTGCCAGCAGCTCAAGTGTGGGAACTGAAGCTTTCTTT. Translating gives CASSSSVGTEAFF.